The clone carrying this T cell receptor beta chain was detected many times. Germline trimming cut 2 bases from V and 9 bases from J; bases unmatched to any gene: 14. CDR1 is LGHNT and CDR2 is FRNRAP in the germline V gene. The CDR3 extends over 16 amino acids. The time point was: after preoperative PTX-NDP chemotherapy. The sample is drawn from a study of esophageal squamous cell carcinoma under preoperative chemotherapy. TCRdb processed the PCR reads anew with MiXCR; each CDR3 protein has one entry. The sample has 34,000 or so distinct CDR3 sequences, around 50% seen once; the top ten hold 20% to 25%.

This material was acquired from a patient given preoperative chemotherapy. The receptor was isolated from a human donor with esophageal squamous cell carcinoma. The donor label of this sample is uncertain. The rearrangement joins TRBV12-5 to TRBJ1-2; the match to TRBD1 covers 8 bases. The CDR3 loop is CASGLIDGTGGASYTF. For the CDR3, the DNA is TGTGCTAGTGGTTTGATAGACGGGACAGGTGGAGCCAGCTACACCTTC.